This TCR beta chain was observed in a study of immune heterogeneity within non-small cell lung tumors. Bulk tumor genomic DNA was the template, and each sample received about 600 ng. Several biopsies were collected from each primary tumor during surgery. They were spaced as far apart as possible within the tumor mass. With untreated, newly diagnosed non-small cell lung cancer, the patients went on to undergo curative surgery. The TCR beta CDR3 region underwent multiplex PCR amplification with 32 V and 13 J primers. TCRdb analysed the multiplex PCR reads with MiXCR anew, one entry per CDR3 protein. The profile shows 8,500 to 10,000 distinct CDR3 sequences, roughly 32% of them singletons. CDR3 size: 12 residues. Germline-derived CDR1 and CDR2 are MNHEY and SMNVEV (reference sequence). V gave up 3 bases and J gave up 3 bases, with 6 bases separating them.

The specimen sequenced was lung tumor tissue. This rearrangement joins TRBV27 to TRBJ2-7; D not resolved. This TCR was sampled from a man aged 55 to 70 with non-small cell lung cancer. Here the CDR3 DNA reads TGTGCCAGCAGTTTGGGGAACTACGAGCAGTACTTC. Translating gives CASSLGNYEQYF.